This T cell receptor (beta chain) is from a study of CXCR3-negative and CXCR3-positive naive CD8 T cells. This CDR3 contains 12 residues. Germline values: CDR1 MGHDK, CDR2 SYGVNS. Through 5' RACE with UMI labels, the TRB cDNA libraries were prepared. TCRdb reprocessed the 5' RACE reads, keeping one entry per CDR3 protein, no DNA. The table for this sample gives under 75,000 distinct CDR3 sequences. J is TRBJ2-1 and V is TRBV25-1; absent DNA, TCRdb's TRBD1 call cannot be checked. The specimen was naive CXCR3- CD8+ T cells from blood. Subset in this sample: CD45RO-CCR7+CD27+CD95- naive CD8+ T cells lacking CXCR3 (TNR3-). This TCR came from a human donor in good health. Some clones in this sample may be carry-over from other donors' samples. This CDR3 is CASSVGDMEQFF.